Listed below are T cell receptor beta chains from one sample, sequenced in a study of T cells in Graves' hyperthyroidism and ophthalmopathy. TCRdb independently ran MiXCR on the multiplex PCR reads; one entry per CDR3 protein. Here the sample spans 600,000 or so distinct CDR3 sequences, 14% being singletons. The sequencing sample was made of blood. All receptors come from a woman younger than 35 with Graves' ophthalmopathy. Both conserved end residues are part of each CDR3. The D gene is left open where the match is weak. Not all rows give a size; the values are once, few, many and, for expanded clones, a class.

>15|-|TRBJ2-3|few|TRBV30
TGTGCCTGGAGTCCCCTCGGGGCGCGGACAGATACGCAGTATTTT
CAWSPLGARTDTQYF
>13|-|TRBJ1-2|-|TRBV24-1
TGTGCCACCCAGCCCAGGGAGGGCGGAGGCTACACCTTC
CATQPREGGGYTF
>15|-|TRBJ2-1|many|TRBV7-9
TGTGCCAGCAGCTTAGCCCCAGCGGGCCTTAATGAGCAGTTCTTC
CASSLAPAGLNEQFF
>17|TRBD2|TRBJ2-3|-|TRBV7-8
TGTGCCAGCAGGCCCGGGGGCGGGAGGGGGGGCAGAGATACGCAGTATTTT
CASRPGGGRGGRDTQYF
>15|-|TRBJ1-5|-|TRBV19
TGTGCCAGTAGTAAGGTTGATAGACTCAATCAGCCCCGGCATTTT
CASSKVDRLNQPRHF
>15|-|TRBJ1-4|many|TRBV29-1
TGCAGCGTTGAAGAGGGTGGCGGTTATAATGAAAAACTGTTTTTT
CSVEEGGGYNEKLFF
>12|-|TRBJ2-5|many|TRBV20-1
TGCAGTGCTAGAGATTTGTCGGAGACCCAGTACTTC
CSARDLSETQYF
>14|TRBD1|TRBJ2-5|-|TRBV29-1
TGCAGCGTTGTGCGACAGGGGGCGGTCGAGACCCAGTACTTC
CSVVRQGAVETQYF
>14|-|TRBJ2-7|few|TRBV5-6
TGTGCCAGCAGCTTCGAGGGGCCAGCTTACGAGCAGTACTTC
CASSFEGPAYEQYF
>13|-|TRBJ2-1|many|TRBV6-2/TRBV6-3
TGTGCCAGCAGCCCCTTCTCCTACAATGAGCAGTTCTTC
CASSPFSYNEQFF
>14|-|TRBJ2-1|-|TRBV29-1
TGCAGCGTGAGCGGCGGGCGCGGTATCAATGAGCAGTTCTTC
CSVSGGRGINEQFF
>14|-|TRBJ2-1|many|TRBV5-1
TGCGCCAGCAGCTTCCTGCCCAGCGACAATGAGCAGTTCTTC
CASSFLPSDNEQFF
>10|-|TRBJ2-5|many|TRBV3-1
TGTGCCAGCTCAGCGGCGACCCAGTACTTC
CASSAATQYF
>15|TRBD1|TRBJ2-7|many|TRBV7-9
TGTGCCAGCAGCTTCGTGTCCGGGACAGGATACGAGCAGTACTTC
CASSFVSGTGYEQYF
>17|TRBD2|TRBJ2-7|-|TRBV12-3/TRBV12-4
TGTGCCAGCAGGCCGGGACTAGCGGGAGGAGCCGTCTACGAGCAGTACTTC
CASRPGLAGGAVYEQYF
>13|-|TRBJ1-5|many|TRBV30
TGTGCCTGGAGTGGGACCTACAATCAGCCCCAGCATTTT
CAWSGTYNQPQHF
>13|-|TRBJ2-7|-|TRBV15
TGTGCCACCAGCAGAGGGGGGATCTTCGAGCAGTACTTC
CATSRGGIFEQYF
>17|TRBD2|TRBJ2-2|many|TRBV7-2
TGTGCCAGCAGCTCCACCTTGAGCGGGAGTCTGGGCGGGGAGCTGTTTTTT
CASSSTLSGSLGGELFF
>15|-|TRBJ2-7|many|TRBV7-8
TGTGCCAGCAGCTCACCAGCCAGAAAACGGGGCGAGCAGTACTTC
CASSSPARKRGEQYF
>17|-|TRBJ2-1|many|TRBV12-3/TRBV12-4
TGTGCCAGCAGTTTAGCGATCCCCCCCCTCTCCTACAATGAGCAGTTCTTC
CASSLAIPPLSYNEQFF
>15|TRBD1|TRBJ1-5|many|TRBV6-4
TGTGCCAGCAGCCAGACAGGGGGCCTCAATCAGCCCCAGCATTTT
CASSQTGGLNQPQHF
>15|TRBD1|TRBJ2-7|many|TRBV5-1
TGCGCCAGCAGGAAACCGGGACAGAGATTTTACGAGCAGTACTTC
CASRKPGQRFYEQYF
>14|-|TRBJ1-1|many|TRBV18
TGTGCCAGCTCACCACAGGGAGGGAACACTGAAGCTTTCTTT
CASSPQGGNTEAFF
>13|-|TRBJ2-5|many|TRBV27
TGTGCCAGCAGTCCCAGGAGAGGAGAGACCCAGTACTTC
CASSPRRGETQYF